This TCR beta chain is from a study of human T cells and chemical hapten exposure. Study in general: Patients were given diphenylcyclopropenone on the scalp weekly across the approximately 25-week study. Overall study results and limits: Expanded TCRs made up significantly more big CDR3 similarity clusters than controls did. The number of TCRs over 1 in 1000 frequency stayed unchanged after DPC.

Time point indicated: pre-sensitization, week 0. Treatment specified: therapeutic diphenylcyclopropenone sensitization with weekly scalp DPC. This clonotype was detected many times. Its antigen is currently unknown. Unique molecular identifiers were affixed to discrete cDNA molecules within the library. MiXCR, run by TCRdb on the RACE reads, gives a single entry per CDR3 protein. The repertoire has 85,000 to 130,000 distinct CDR3 sequences, roughly 12% of them found once; the top ten carry more than 1.5%. Germline V gene data show CDR1 as LNHDA and CDR2 as SQIVND (reference sequence). V dropped 4 bases and J dropped 0 bases, with 13 bases sitting between them. This CDR3 has 17 amino acids.

The chain combines TRBV19 with TRBJ1-6; D may be TRBD1 (5 bases). This TCR came from a woman between 45 and 60 years old with alopecia areata. Some clones in this sample may be carry-over from other donors' samples. The sequenced sample was whole blood, obtained in connection with sensitization to the hapten diphenylcyclopropenone (DPC). The CDR3 region is CASSRGSLSSYNSPLHF. The CDR3 nucleotides read TGTGCCAGTAGTAGGGGGTCACTGAGCTCCTATAATTCACCCCTCCACTTT.